This T cell receptor beta chain appears in the sequencing data of a study of shared clonotypes between healthy human individuals (dated by TCRdb to 2019 to 2021). As for the study more broadly: The cohort comprised two women and a few men aged 18 to 49 years. For each donor, three plates each were used for CD4 naive and CD4 memory, two plates were used for CD8 naive, and one plate was used for CD8 memory. To estimate repertoire size and how much clonotypes are shared between individuals, the study performed deep sequencing of blood TCR repertoires from roughly five healthy adults. To increase sequencing depth and limit assay-specific biases, different laboratories used diverse techniques to prepare libraries and sequence TCR repertoires. Each donor's leukapheresis produced roughly between about 0.9 and 9.5 billion PBMCs.

CD8 naive samples were obtained by positive selection for CCR7 among CD45RO-negative cells, yielding a CD45RA+CCR7+ population from which TemRA cells were excluded. Donors were healthy HIV-negative adults with no recently reported acute infections or vaccinations. Every donor was a Caucasian adult residing in Nashville, Tennessee, USA. After blood collection by leukapheresis, PBMCs were isolated using Ficoll-Histopaque density gradient centrifugation and then cryopreserved in the vapor phase of liquid nitrogen. Analytical flow cytometry was used to check the purity and quantity of each magnetically sorted T cell population. Genomic DNA was isolated from every sorted fraction and measured by UV absorbance on a Nanodrop 2000c. The investigation overall reported the following: The small number of donors limited the genetic and exposure-history diversity represented. Based on pairwise subsampling, the degree of clonotype sharing among donors was expected to be affected by sequencing depth. Even with the large sequencing depth, rarefaction of the sorted-subset datasets indicated that sequencing was incomplete. Sampling was restricted to blood, and TCR repertoires in tissues likely differ from the TCR repertoires found in blood. Higher generation probabilities were observed for clonotypes shared by all four sorted-subset donors than for non-shared clonotypes. Larger estimated clonotype richness was generally found for naive subsets than for memory subsets. When a handful of donors were compared, the shared fraction of clonotypes was about 5.5% for naive CD4, 3.5% to 4% for naive CD8, more than 2% for memory CD4, and 0.3% to 0.5% for memory CD8.

There are 13 amino acids in the CDR3, from cysteine to phenylalanine inclusive. The only DNA kept is the CDR3, 39 bases in frame from the first base. The germline ends are 12 bases apart after V is trimmed by 10 bases and J by 0 bases. The germline V gene gives CDR1 as SGHAT and CDR2 as FQNNGV. TCR CDR3 regions were amplified from genomic DNA by multiplex PCR using the deep immunoSEQ assay. Genomic DNA extracted from each cell subset was distributed evenly over all wells of several immunoSEQ 96-well plates, and each plate served as one replicate. For sorted subsets, about 220 ng of genomic DNA, equivalent to 25,000 to 35,000 T cell genomes, went into each replicate PCR. Purified libraries were quantified with a Qubit 3.0 fluorometer, sized on a Bioanalyzer 2100, and re-quantified with the KAPA Library Quantification kit. Every immunoSEQ 96-well plate was sequenced on a separate single-read 150-cycle Illumina NextSeq 550 flow cell. Concerning the study's data processing: Because the immunoSEQ output held only junctional sequences and lacked quality scores, the filtering could not match the filtering applied to full-length reads. Sequences were annotated with PyIR, a Python wrapper for IgBLAST v1.9, and V/J genes and CDR3 were assigned using IMGT germline references. Any read was removed if the V/J assignment was weak (E-value above 1e-6), the CDR3 was missing, or the read contained stop codons, out-of-frame junctions, or ambiguous translated residues. A V3J clonotype was defined by an identical inferred V gene, J gene, and CDR3 amino acid sequence. Percentage overlap between repertoires was computed as shared unique clonotypes divided by the size of the smaller repertoire. Repertoire richness was assessed with RTK rarefaction, the Chao1 estimator, and Recon v2.1 estimates of unobserved clonotypes. For all TCRbeta clonotypes obtained by the gDNA method from a few donors, generation probabilities were computed with OLGA. TCRdb took this table from immuneACCESS and kept in-frame rearrangements with V and J called. Such tables lack part of the clones; where checked against another copy, unresolved V genes explain under half of the gap, and the rest is unexplained. V and J calls and clone size come straight from that table; D and trimming were deduced from the DNA. The sample table records about 2.2 million clones; around 93% of these occur just once. 1.5% to 2% of the sample goes to the ten largest clones.

As to this clone: What this receptor recognizes is not known. Base qualities are missing; no much larger clone stands one base away.

Sequences were obtained from naive CD8+ T cells from PBMCs. Read against the paper, the sample's cell subset or site label means: CD45RA+CCR7+. This receptor chain uses TRBV11-2 and TRBJ1-1; the D gene assignment is ambiguous. This sequence was found in a man between 18 and 35 years old in good health. Some clones in this sample may be carry-over from other donors' samples. The CDR3 here reads CATAGLLNTEAFF. The DNA sequence is TGTGCCACCGCCGGTCTTCTGAACACTGAAGCTTTCTTT.